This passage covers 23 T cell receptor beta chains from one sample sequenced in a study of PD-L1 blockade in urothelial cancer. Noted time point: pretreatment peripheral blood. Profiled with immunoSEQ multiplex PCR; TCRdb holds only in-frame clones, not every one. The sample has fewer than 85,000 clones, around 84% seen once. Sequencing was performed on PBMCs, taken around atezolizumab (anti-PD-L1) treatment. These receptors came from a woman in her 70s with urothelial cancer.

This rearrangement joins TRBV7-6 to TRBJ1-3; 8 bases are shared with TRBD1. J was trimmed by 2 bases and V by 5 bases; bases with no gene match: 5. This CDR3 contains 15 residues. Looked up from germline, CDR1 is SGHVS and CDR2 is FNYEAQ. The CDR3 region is CASSERTGPGNTIYF. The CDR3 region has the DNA TGTGCCAGCAGCGAACGGACAGGGCCTGGAAACACCATATATTTT.

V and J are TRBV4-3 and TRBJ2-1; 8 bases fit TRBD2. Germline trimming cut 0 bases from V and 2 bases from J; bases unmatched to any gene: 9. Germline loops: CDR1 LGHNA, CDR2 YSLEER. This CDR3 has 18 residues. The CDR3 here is CASSQDSRTSLAYNEQFF. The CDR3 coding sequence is TGCGCCAGCAGCCAAGATTCCCGGACTAGCCTAGCCTACAATGAGCAGTTCTTC.

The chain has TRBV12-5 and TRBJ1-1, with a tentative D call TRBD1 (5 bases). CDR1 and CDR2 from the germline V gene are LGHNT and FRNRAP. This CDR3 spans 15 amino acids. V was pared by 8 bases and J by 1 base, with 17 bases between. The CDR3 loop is CASSRALGGNTEAFF. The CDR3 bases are TGTGCTAGTTCCAGGGCCCTCGGGGGGAACACTGAAGCTTTCTTT.

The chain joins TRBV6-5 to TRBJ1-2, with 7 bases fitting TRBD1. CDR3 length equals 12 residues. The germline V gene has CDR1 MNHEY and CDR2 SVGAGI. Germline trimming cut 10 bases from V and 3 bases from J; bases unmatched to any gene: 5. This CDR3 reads CAIRDSYYGYTF. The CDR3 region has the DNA TGTGCCATCCGGGACAGTTACTATGGCTACACCTTC.

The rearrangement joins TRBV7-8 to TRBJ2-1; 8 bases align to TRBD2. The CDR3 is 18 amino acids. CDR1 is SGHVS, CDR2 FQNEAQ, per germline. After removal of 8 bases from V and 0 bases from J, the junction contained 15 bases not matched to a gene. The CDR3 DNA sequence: TGTGCCAGCTCCCGGGTAGGCGGGGGGACTAGCTCCTACAATGAGCAGTTCTTC. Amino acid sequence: CASSRVGGGTSSYNEQFF. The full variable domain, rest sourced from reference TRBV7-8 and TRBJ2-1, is GAGVSQSPRYKVAKRGQDVALRCDPISGHVSLFWYQQALGQGPEFLTYFQNEAQLDKSGLPSDRFFAERPEGSVSTLKIQRTQQEDSAVYLCASSRVGGGTSSYNEQFFGPGTRLTVL.

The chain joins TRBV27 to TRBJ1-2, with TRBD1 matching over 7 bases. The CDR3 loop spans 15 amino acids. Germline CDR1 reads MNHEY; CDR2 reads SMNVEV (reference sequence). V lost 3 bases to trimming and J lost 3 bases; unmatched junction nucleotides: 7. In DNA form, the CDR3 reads TGTGCCAGCAGTTTGGCTACAGGGGCCTACTATGGCTACACCTTC. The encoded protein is CASSLATGAYYGYTF.

The CDR3 DNA reads TGTGCCAGCAGTGACCGAGGTGGTCCGTCGGCAGATACGCAGTATTTT. It codes for CASSDRGGPSADTQYF. The chain has TRBV6-4 and TRBJ2-3; D ambiguous. Germline V gives CDR1 MRHNA, CDR2 SNTAGT. Deletions cut 2 bases from V and 4 bases from J, with 16 bases between. The CDR3 runs 16 residues.

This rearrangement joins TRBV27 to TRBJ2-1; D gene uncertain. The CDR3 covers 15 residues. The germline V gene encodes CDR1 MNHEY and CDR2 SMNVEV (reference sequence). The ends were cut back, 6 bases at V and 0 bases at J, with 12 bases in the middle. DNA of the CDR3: TGTGCCAGCAGAGCAGCCGGGTCCTCCTACAATGAGCAGTTCTTC. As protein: CASRAAGSSYNEQFF.

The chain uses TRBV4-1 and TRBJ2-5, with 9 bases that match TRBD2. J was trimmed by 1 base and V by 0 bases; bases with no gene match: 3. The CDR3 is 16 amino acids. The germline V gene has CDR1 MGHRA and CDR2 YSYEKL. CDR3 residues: CASSQDISGGQETQYF. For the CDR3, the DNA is TGCGCCAGCAGCCAAGATATTAGCGGGGGCCAAGAGACCCAGTACTTC.

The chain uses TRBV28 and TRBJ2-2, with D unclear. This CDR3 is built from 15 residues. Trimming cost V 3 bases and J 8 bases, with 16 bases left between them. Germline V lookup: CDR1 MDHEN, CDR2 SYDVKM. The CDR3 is CASSFSTDLIGELFF. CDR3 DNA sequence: TGTGCCAGCAGTTTCTCCACAGACCTGATAGGGGAGCTGTTTTTT.

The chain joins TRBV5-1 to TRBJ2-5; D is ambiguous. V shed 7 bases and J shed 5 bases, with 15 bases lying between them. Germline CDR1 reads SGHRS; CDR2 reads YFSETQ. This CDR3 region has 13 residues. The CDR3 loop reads CASQVILEETQYF. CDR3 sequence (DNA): TGCGCCAGCCAAGTGATCCTGGAGGAGACCCAGTACTTC.

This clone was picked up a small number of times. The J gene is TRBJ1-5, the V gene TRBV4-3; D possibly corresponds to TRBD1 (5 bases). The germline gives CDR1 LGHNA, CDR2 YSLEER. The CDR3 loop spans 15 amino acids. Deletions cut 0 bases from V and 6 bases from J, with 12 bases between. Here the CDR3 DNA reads TGCGCCAGCAGCCAAGATCCGCGGGGCGCTCAGCCCCAGCATTTT. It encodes CASSQDPRGAQPQHF.

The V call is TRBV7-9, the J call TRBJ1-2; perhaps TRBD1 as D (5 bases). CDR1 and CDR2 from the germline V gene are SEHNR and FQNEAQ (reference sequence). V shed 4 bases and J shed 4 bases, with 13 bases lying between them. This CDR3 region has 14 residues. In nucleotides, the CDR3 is TGTGCCAGCAGCTCGGTGACAGCTGTCTATGGCTACACCTTC. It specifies CASSSVTAVYGYTF. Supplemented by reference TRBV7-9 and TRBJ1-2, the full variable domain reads DTGVSQNPRHKITKRGQNVTFRCDPISEHNRLYWYRQTLGQGPEFLTYFQNEAQLEKSRLLSDRFSAERPKGSFSTLEIQRTEQGDSAMYLCASSSVTAVYGYTFGSGTRLTVV.

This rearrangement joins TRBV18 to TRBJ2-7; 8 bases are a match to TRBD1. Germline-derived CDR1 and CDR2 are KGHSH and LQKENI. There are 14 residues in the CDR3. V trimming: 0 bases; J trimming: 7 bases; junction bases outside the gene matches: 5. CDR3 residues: CASSPPAGGGEQYF. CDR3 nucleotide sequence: TGTGCCAGCTCACCACCAGCAGGGGGCGGTGAGCAGTACTTC.

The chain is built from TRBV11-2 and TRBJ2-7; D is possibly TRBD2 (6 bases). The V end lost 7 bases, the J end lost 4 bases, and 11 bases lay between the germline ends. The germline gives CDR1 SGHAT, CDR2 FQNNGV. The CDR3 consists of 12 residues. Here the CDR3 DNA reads TGTGCCAGCACTCTGGGAGGTTACGAGCAGTACTTC. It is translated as CASTLGGYEQYF. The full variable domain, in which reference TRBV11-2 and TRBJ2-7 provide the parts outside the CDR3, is EAGVAQSPRYKIIEKRQSVAFWCNPISGHATLYWYQQILGQGPKLLIQFQNNGVVDDSQLPKDRFSAERLKGVDSTLKIQPAKLEDSAVYLCASTLGGYEQYFGPGTRLTVT.

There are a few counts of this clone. CDR3 in amino acids: CATDGRSYNEQFF. CDR3 in DNA: TGTGCCACCGACGGAAGGAGCTACAATGAGCAGTTCTTC. The chain links TRBV6-1 to TRBJ2-1; no definite D call. The CDR3 runs to 13 residues. Germline CDR1 MNHNS, CDR2 SASEGT. Trimming removed 10 bases at V and 3 bases at J, with 13 bases between.

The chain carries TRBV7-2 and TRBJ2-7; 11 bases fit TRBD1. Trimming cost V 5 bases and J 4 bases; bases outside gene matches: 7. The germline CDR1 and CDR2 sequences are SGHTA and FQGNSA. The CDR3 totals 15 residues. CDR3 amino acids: CASSVTGTGGYEQYF. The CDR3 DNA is TGTGCCAGCAGCGTGACCGGGACAGGGGGTTACGAGCAGTACTTC.

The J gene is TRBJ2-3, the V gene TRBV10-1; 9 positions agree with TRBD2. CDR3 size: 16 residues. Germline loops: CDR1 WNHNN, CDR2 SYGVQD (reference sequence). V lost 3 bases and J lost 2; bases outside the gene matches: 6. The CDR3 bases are TGCGCCAGCAGTGAAGGCGGGGGGGGCACCACAGATACGCAGTATTTT. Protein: CASSEGGGGTTDTQYF.

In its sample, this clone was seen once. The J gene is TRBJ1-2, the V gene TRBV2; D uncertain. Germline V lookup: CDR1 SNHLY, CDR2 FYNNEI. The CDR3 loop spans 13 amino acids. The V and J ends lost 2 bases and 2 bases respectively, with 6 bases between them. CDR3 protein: CASSEPRNYGYTF. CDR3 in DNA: TGTGCCAGCAGTGAACCGAGGAACTATGGCTACACCTTC.

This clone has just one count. The CDR3 protein is CASSGGDRTLHEQYF. CDR3 sequence (DNA): TGTGCCAGCAGTGGGGGGGACAGGACGCTGCACGAGCAGTACTTC. J is TRBJ2-7 and V is TRBV6-5, with D perhaps matching TRBD1 (8 bases). Trimming removed 5 bases at V and 5 bases at J, with 19 bases between. The germline CDR1 and CDR2 sequences are MNHEY and SVGAGI. This CDR3 has 15 amino acids.

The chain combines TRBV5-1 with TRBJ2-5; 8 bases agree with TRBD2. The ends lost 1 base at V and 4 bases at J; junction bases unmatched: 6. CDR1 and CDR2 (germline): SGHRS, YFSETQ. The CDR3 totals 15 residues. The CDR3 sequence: CASSLTGGPGETQYF. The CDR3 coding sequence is TGCGCCAGCAGCTTGACGGGGGGGCCGGGAGAGACCCAGTACTTC. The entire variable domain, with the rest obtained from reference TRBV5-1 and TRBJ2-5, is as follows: KAGVTQTPRYLIKTRGQQVTLSCSPISGHRSVSWYQQTPGQGLQFLFEYFSETQRNKGNFPGRFSGRQFSNSRSEMNVSTLELGDSALYLCASSLTGGPGETQYFGPGTRLLVL.

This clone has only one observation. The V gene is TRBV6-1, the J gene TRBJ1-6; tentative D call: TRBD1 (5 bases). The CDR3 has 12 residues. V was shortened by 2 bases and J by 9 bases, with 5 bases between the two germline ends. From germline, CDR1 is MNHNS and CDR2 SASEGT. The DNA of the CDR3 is TGTGCCAGCAGTGAAAGGGGTTCACCCCTCCACTTT. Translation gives CASSERGSPLHF.

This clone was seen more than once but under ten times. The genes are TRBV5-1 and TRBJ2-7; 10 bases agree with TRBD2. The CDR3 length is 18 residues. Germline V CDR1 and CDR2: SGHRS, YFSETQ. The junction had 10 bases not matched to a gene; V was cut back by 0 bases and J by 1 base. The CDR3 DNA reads TGCGCCAGCAGCTTGGACGCTAGCGGGAGACTGAGTTCCTACGAGCAGTACTTC. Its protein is CASSLDASGRLSSYEQYF.